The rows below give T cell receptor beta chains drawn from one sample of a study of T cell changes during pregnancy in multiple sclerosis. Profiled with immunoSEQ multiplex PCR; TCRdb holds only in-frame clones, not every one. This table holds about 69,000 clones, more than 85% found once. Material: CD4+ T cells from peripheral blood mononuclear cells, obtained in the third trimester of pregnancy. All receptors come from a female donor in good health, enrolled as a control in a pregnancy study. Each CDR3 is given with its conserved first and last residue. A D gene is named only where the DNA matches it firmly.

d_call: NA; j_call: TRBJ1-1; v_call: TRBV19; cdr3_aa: CASSGRGSLNTEAFF; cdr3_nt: TGTGCCAGTAGTGGGAGGGGATCGCTGAACACTGAAGCTTTCTTT
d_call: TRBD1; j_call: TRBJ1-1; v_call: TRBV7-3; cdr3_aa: CASSSTGGASHTEAFF; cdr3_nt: TGTGCCAGCAGCTCGACAGGGGGGGCTTCACACACTGAAGCTTTCTTT
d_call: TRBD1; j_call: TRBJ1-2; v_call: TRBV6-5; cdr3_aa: CASSYSYRGSGYTF; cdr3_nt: TGTGCCAGCAGTTACTCTTACAGGGGGTCTGGCTACACCTTC
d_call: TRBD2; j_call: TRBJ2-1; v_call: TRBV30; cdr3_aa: CAWSVTGTRKFF; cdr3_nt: TGTGCCTGGAGTGTAACCGGGACTAGAAAGTTCTTC
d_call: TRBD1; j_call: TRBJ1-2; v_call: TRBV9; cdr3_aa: CASSVGHRGDYGYTF; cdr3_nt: TGTGCCAGCAGCGTAGGGCACAGGGGCGACTATGGCTACACCTTC
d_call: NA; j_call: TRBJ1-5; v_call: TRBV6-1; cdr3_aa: CASSERGNQPQHF; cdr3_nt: TGTGCCAGCAGTGAAAGGGGGAATCAGCCCCAGCATTTT
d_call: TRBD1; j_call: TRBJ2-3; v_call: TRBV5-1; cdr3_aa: CASSLVGTGGPTDTQYF; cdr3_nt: TGCGCCAGCAGCTTGGTTGGGACAGGGGGCCCCACAGATACGCAGTATTTT
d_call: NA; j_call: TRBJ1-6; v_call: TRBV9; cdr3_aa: CASSLQWGPNSPLHF; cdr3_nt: TGTGCCAGCAGCCTACAGTGGGGCCCGAATTCACCCCTCCACTTT
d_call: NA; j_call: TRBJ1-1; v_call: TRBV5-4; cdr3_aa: CASSLARGIDTEAFF; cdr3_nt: TGTGCCAGCAGCTTGGCCAGGGGTATTGACACTGAAGCTTTCTTT
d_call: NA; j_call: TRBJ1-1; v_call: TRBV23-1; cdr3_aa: CASSRRINWGDSLNTEAFF; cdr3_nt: TGCGCCAGCAGTCGGCGAATAAACTGGGGGGATTCATTGAACACTGAAGCTTTCTTT
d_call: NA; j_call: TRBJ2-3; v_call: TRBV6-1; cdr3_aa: CASSESRGTDTQYF; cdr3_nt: TGTGCCAGCAGTGAATCGCGGGGCACAGATACGCAGTATTTT
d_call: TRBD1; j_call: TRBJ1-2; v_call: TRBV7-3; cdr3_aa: CASSSRGPGYGYTF; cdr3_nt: TGTGCCAGCAGCTCCAGGGGGCCTGGCTATGGCTACACCTTC
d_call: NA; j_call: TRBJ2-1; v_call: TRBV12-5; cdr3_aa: CASSGAGYNEQFF; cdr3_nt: TGTGCTAGTTCGGGCGCAGGGTACAATGAGCAGTTCTTC
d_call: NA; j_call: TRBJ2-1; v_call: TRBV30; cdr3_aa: CAWSVRPGDEQFF; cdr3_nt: TGTGCCTGGAGTGTACGTCCCGGGGATGAGCAGTTCTTC
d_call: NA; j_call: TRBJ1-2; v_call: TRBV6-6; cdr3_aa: CASSYDIGYGYTF; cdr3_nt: TGTGCCAGCAGCTACGACATCGGCTATGGCTACACCTTC
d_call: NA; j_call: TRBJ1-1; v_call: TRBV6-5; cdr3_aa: CASSLTENTEAFF; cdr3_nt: TGTGCCAGCAGCCTCACAGAGAACACTGAAGCTTTCTTT
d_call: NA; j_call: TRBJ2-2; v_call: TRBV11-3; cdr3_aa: CASSLGGGTDTGELFF; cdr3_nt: TGTGCCAGCAGCTTAGGTGGGGGCACGGACACCGGGGAGCTGTTTTTT
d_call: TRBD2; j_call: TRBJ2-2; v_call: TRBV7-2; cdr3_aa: CASSSSGNTGELFF; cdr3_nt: TGTGCCAGCAGCTCTAGCGGGAACACCGGGGAGCTGTTTTTT
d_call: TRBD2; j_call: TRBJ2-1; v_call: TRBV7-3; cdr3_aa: CASSSPSGGVRGEQFF; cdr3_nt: TGTGCCAGCAGCTCCCCTAGCGGGGGGGTTAGGGGTGAGCAGTTCTTC
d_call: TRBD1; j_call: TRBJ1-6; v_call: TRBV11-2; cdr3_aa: CASSLRDRVLFGGSPLHF; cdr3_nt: TGTGCCAGCAGTTTACGGGACAGGGTTTTATTCGGTGGTTCACCCCTCCACTTT
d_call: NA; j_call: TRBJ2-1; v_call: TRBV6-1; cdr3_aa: CASRNREWGNEQFF; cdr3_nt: TGTGCCAGCAGAAACAGGGAATGGGGCAATGAGCAGTTCTTC